The 21 T cell receptor beta chains below all came from one sample that was sequenced in a study of response to subunit inactivated influenza vaccine. TCRdb ran MiXCR on the RT-PCR reads and lists one entry per CDR3 protein. Here the sample spans more than 450,000 distinct CDR3 sequences, 10% to 12% being singletons. The sample was also linked to a second study, of T cells expressing NK-cell markers. That paper states: As the method of synthesis, 5'RACE template switching with UMIs yielded TCR beta cDNA.

The input for sequencing was PBMCs from blood, taken on the day of vaccination. These TCRs come from a man between 45 and 60 years old who received an inactivated influenza vaccine.

This clonotype has more than one count but fewer than ten. This sequence joins TRBV7-2 and TRBJ2-3; 11 bases match TRBD2. CDR1 is SGHTA, CDR2 FQGNSA, per germline. The junction had 8 bases not matched to a gene; V was cut back by 0 bases and J by 6 bases. The length of the CDR3 is 17 residues. CDR3 in DNA: TGTGCCAGCAGCTTAGCCCCTCTAGCGGGAGGCCTGGATACGCAGTATTTT. Translation gives CASSLAPLAGGLDTQYF.

This clonotype occurred a few times. The J gene is TRBJ2-7, the V gene TRBV20-1, with D perhaps being TRBD1 or TRBD2 (5 bases each). Trimming removed 5 bases at V and 1 base at J, with 18 bases between. CDR3 size: 15 residues. The germline V gene has CDR1 DFQATT and CDR2 SNEGSKA (reference sequence). The CDR3 here is CSAYSGTQSSYEQYF. The CDR3 DNA sequence: TGCAGTGCTTATTCCGGGACCCAATCATCCTACGAGCAGTACTTC.

This clonotype was observed many times. This chain uses TRBV18 with TRBJ2-7; D unresolved. This CDR3 contains 14 residues. V gave up 2 bases and J gave up 0 bases, with 8 bases separating them. Germline V gene data show CDR1 as KGHSH and CDR2 as LQKENI. The CDR3 sequence: CASSPIVGSYEQYF. In nucleotides, the CDR3 is TGTGCCAGCTCACCAATCGTCGGCTCCTACGAGCAGTACTTC.

Many counts were recorded for this clonotype. The chain uses TRBV29-1 and TRBJ2-1; a possible D gene is TRBD2 (6 bases). CDR3 length: 16 residues. The germline V gene encodes CDR1 SQVTM and CDR2 ANQGSEA. Trimming left V 1 base short and J 0 bases short, with 13 bases between. CDR3 DNA sequence: TGCAGCGTTGAAGGCCGACTAGGGACCTCCTACAATGAGCAGTTCTTC. It specifies CSVEGRLGTSYNEQFF.

This clonotype was observed at least ten times. The V call is TRBV29-1, the J call TRBJ1-1, with D perhaps matching TRBD1 (6 bases). CDR1 and CDR2 (germline): SQVTM, ANQGSEA. Trimming removed 6 bases at V and 3 bases at J, with 11 bases between. CDR3 length: 12 amino acids. CDR3: CSVGGGDTEAFF. Here the CDR3 DNA reads TGCAGCGTGGGAGGGGGGGACACTGAAGCTTTCTTT.

The chain carries TRBV10-3 and TRBJ2-5, with TRBD2 matching over 10 bases. After removal of 0 bases from V and 1 base from J, the junction contained 2 bases not matched to a gene. CDR3 length: 16 amino acids. CDR1 is ENHRY and CDR2 is SYGVKD in the germline V gene. CDR3 DNA: TGTGCCATCAGTGAGTCGGGACTAGCGCCCCAAGAGACCCAGTACTTC. Amino acid sequence: CAISESGLAPQETQYF.

This clonotype was recorded at least ten times. This chain joins TRBV7-2 and TRBJ1-5; no clear D. V gave up 4 bases and J gave up 1 base, with 8 bases separating them. This CDR3 is built from 14 residues. CDR1 and CDR2 from the germline V gene are SGHTA and FQGNSA. The CDR3 is CASSSTLSNQPQHF. DNA of the CDR3: TGTGCCAGCAGCTCGACACTCAGCAATCAGCCCCAGCATTTT. The full variable domain, completed using reference TRBV7-2 and TRBJ1-5, is GAGVSQSPSNKVTEKGKDVELRCDPISGHTALYWYRQSLGQGLEFLIYFQGNSAPDKSGLPSDRFSAERTGGSVSTLTIQRTQQEDSAVYLCASSSTLSNQPQHFGDGTRLSIL.

The J gene is TRBJ2-2, the V gene TRBV5-1; D gene unclear. The germline V gene encodes CDR1 SGHRS and CDR2 YFSETQ. This CDR3 has 17 amino acids. V lost 0 bases and J 6 bases, leaving 18 bases between the germline ends. CDR3 residues: CASSLAVAIQNPGELFF. In DNA, the CDR3 is TGCGCCAGCAGCTTGGCCGTGGCAATCCAAAACCCCGGGGAGCTGTTTTTT.

This clonotype was counted at least ten times. The genes are TRBV20-1 and TRBJ1-5, with 7 bases fitting TRBD1. J gave up 4 bases and V 5 bases, and 8 bases lay outside the gene matches. The germline V gene encodes CDR1 DFQATT and CDR2 SNEGSKA (reference sequence). The CDR3 covers 14 residues. The chain's CDR3 is CSALTGALNQPQHF. CDR3 in DNA: TGCAGTGCTCTTACAGGGGCACTTAATCAGCCCCAGCATTTT.

The V call is TRBV13, the J call TRBJ2-7; D call uncertain. V was pared by 5 bases and J by 2 bases, with 13 bases between. The CDR3 runs 14 residues. Germline V CDR1 and CDR2: PRHDT, FYEKMQ (reference sequence). The DNA for the CDR3 is TGTGCCAGCAGCCCGGAGCCCTCAACCTACGAGCAGTACTTC. Its translation: CASSPEPSTYEQYF.

The sample holds a few counts of this clonotype. The rearrangement joins TRBV5-1 to TRBJ2-2, with a possible D match to TRBD1 (8 bases). The CDR3 length is 16 residues. The V gene lost 4 bases and the J gene lost 1 base, with 14 bases spanning the gap. From germline, CDR1 is SGHRS and CDR2 YFSETQ. CDR3 loop: CASSLTGEGNTGELFF. The CDR3 DNA reads as TGCGCCAGCAGCCTGACAGGGGAGGGGAACACCGGGGAGCTGTTTTTT.

The chain carries TRBV4-1 and TRBJ2-1; D is uncertain. With 0 bases removed from V and 6 bases from J, the gap between germline ends came to 12 bases. The CDR3 totals 15 residues. Germline CDR1 and CDR2: MGHRA and YSYEKL. In DNA form, the CDR3 reads TGCGCCAGCAGCCAAGATCCTAAAGACCTCAATGAGCAGTTCTTC. Translated: CASSQDPKDLNEQFF.

The gene calls are TRBV11-2 and TRBJ2-5, with 11 bases identical to TRBD1. CDR1 and CDR2 (germline): SGHAT, FQNNGV. Trimming removed 1 base from V and 5 bases from J; junction bases left unmatched: 12. The CDR3 totals 18 residues. DNA for the CDR3: TGTGCCAGCAGCTTAGTGGCCGGCCGGGACAGGGGGATGGAGACCCAGTACTTC. Translating gives CASSLVAGRDRGMETQYF.

The rearrangement uses TRBV29-1 and TRBJ2-3; TRBD2 agrees at 7 bases. J gave up 2 bases and V 6 bases, and 5 bases lay outside the gene matches. The CDR3 is 13 residues long. The germline V gene encodes CDR1 SQVTM and CDR2 ANQGSEA. CDR3 bases: TGCAGCGTGCGACTAGCACTCACAGATACGCAGTATTTT. Protein: CSVRLALTDTQYF.

This rearrangement joins TRBV6-2 or TRBV6-3 to TRBJ2-7; D tentatively reads TRBD1 or TRBD2 (5 bases each). V lost 7 bases to trimming and J lost 4 bases, with 14 bases between them. Germline V gives CDR1 MNHEY, CDR2 SVGEGT. This CDR3 is built from 13 residues. This CDR3 reads CASTETWGYEQYF. DNA of the CDR3: TGTGCCAGCACCGAGACTTGGGGGTACGAGCAGTACTTC.

This clonotype has a handful of counts. The gene calls are TRBV5-5 and TRBJ2-3, with 9 bases that match TRBD2. The CDR3 length is 15 residues. The V gene's germline CDR1 is SGHKS and CDR2 YYEKEE (reference sequence). After removal of 1 base from V and 5 bases from J, the junction contained 5 bases not matched to a gene. In DNA, the CDR3 is TGTGCCAGCAGCTTGCCAAGCGGGGGGCGAGATACGCAGTATTTT. The encoded protein is CASSLPSGGRDTQYF.

A few counts support this clonotype. This chain connects TRBV5-1 to TRBJ2-1; D may be TRBD1 (5 bases). Germline V lookup: CDR1 SGHRS, CDR2 YFSETQ. Trimming pared 5 bases from V and 0 bases from J, leaving 15 bases between. This CDR3 region has 16 residues. The CDR3 DNA reads TGCGCCAGCAGGTTGACAGCGATAAGCTCCTACAATGAGCAGTTCTTC. Translating gives CASRLTAISSYNEQFF. Full variable domain (remainder filled in from reference TRBV5-1 and TRBJ2-1): KAGVTQTPRYLIKTRGQQVTLSCSPISGHRSVSWYQQTPGQGLQFLFEYFSETQRNKGNFPGRFSGRQFSNSRSEMNVSTLELGDSALYLCASRLTAISSYNEQFFGPGTRLTVL.

CDR3 protein: CSVEDPGRARTQYF. The CDR3 coding sequence is TGCAGCGTTGAAGATCCCGGCAGGGCGAGGACCCAGTACTTC. This rearrangement joins TRBV29-1 to TRBJ2-5; D may be TRBD1 (5 bases). Trimming removed 0 bases from V and 7 bases from J, with 15 bases in between. Per germline, CDR1 SQVTM and CDR2 ANQGSEA. The CDR3 is made up of 14 amino acids.

This clonotype was recorded a few times. V is TRBV5-6 and J is TRBJ2-1; 7 nucleotides agree with TRBD1. Germline CDR1 SGHDT, CDR2 YYEEEE. Trimming at V came to 5 bases and at J to 2 bases, leaving 10 bases not matched to a gene. The CDR3 has 16 residues. This chain's CDR3 is CASRFAGQGAYNEQFF. CDR3 nucleotides: TGTGCCAGCAGGTTCGCAGGTCAGGGGGCCTACAATGAGCAGTTCTTC.

Only a few counts were recorded for this clonotype. The chain's CDR3 is CASSELGVSSYNEQFF. As DNA, the CDR3 is TGTGCCAGCTCTGAACTAGGGGTTAGCTCCTACAATGAGCAGTTCTTC. J is TRBJ2-1 and V is TRBV18, with D perhaps given as TRBD1 or TRBD2 (5 bases each). V lost 6 bases and J lost 0, with 15 bases in between. Germline CDR1 is KGHSH and CDR2 is LQKENI. This CDR3 has 16 residues.

J is TRBJ2-4 and V is TRBV4-1, with TRBD1 matching over 8 bases. The CDR3 loop spans 17 amino acids. CDR1 is MGHRA and CDR2 is YSYEKL in the germline V gene. Losses at the gene ends were 0 bases for V and 2 bases for J; bases not matched to a gene: 6. CDR3 protein: CASSQEAGGLPKNIQYF. CDR3 nucleotide sequence: TGCGCCAGCAGCCAAGAGGCAGGGGGCCTACCCAAAAACATTCAGTACTTC.